These T cell receptor beta chains were read from a single sample in a study of CD8 T cells in Susac syndrome. One entry per CDR3 protein, called by TCRdb with MiXCR from the immunoSEQ multiplex PCR reads. The data show about 80,000 distinct CDR3 sequences, roughly 96% seen once. The sample was CD8+ T cells from PBMCs. The receptor set was obtained from a human donor with Susac syndrome. Each CDR3 is given with its conserved first and last residue. Fields, in order: J gene, D gene, clone size, CDR3 length, V gene, CDR3 protein, CDR3 DNA. D genes are given only for firm matches. A clone size is listed for some rows: how often the clone was seen (once, few, many), or a class if it is expanded.

TRBJ2-1	TRBD2	.	15	TRBV11-1	CASSLEDVRGDEQFF	TGTGCCAGCAGCTTAGAGGATGTTCGGGGGGATGAGCAGTTCTTC
TRBJ2-1	TRBD2	once	15	TRBV29-1	CSALGLAGGNNEQFF	TGCAGCGCCCTTGGTTTGGCGGGGGGAAACAATGAGCAGTTCTTC
TRBJ2-7	.	.	14	TRBV7-9	CASSQTTETYEQYF	TGTGCCAGCAGCCAGACGACCGAAACCTACGAGCAGTACTTC
TRBJ1-5	.	.	15	TRBV27	CASSLYEDSNQPQHF	TGTGCCAGCAGTTTATATGAGGACAGCAATCAGCCCCAGCATTTT
TRBJ1-1	TRBD1	.	17	TRBV9	CASSVGSTGGWGTEAFF	TGTGCCAGCAGCGTAGGCTCGACAGGGGGCTGGGGGACTGAAGCTTTCTTT
TRBJ2-5	TRBD2	.	14	TRBV28	CASSLWTSRETQYF	TGTGCCAGCAGTTTATGGACTAGCCGGGAGACCCAGTACTTC
TRBJ2-7	.	.	13	TRBV11-2	CASSFGPSYEQYF	TGTGCCAGCAGCTTTGGGCCCTCGTACGAGCAGTACTTC
TRBJ2-5	.	.	11	TRBV24-1	CATSSGYFQYF	TGTGCCACCAGTTCGGGGTACTTCCAGTACTTC
TRBJ2-7	.	.	13	TRBV13	CASSTGGPYEQYF	TGTGCCAGCAGCACCGGAGGGCCCTACGAGCAGTACTTC
TRBJ1-5	.	.	15	TRBV2	CASSGAGDRNQPQHF	TGTGCCAGCAGTGGGGCAGGGGATCGGAATCAGCCCCAGCATTTT
TRBJ2-7	.	.	10	TRBV25-1	CASSDYEQYF	TGTGCCAGCAGTGACTACGAGCAGTACTTC
TRBJ2-2	.	.	12	TRBV15	CATSRGPGELFF	TGTGCCACCAGCAGAGGCCCTGGGGAGCTGTTTTTT
TRBJ1-2	.	.	14	TRBV15	CATSRDYSSYGYTF	TGTGCCACCAGCAGAGATTATAGTAGCTATGGCTACACCTTC
TRBJ2-2	.	.	13	TRBV30	CAWNRENTGELFF	TGTGCCTGGAACAGAGAGAACACCGGGGAGCTGTTTTTT
TRBJ2-1	TRBD1	.	15	TRBV19	CASSSYDRGLKEQFF	TGTGCCAGTAGTTCCTACGACAGGGGACTTAAGGAGCAGTTCTTC
TRBJ2-5	TRBD1	.	16	TRBV4-3	CASSQDPGQGAETQYF	TGCGCCAGCAGCCAGGACCCGGGACAGGGGGCAGAGACCCAGTACTTC
TRBJ2-2	TRBD1	.	18	TRBV15	CATSRFSPGQGLSGELFF	TGTGCCACCAGCAGATTCTCACCGGGACAGGGGTTATCCGGGGAGCTGTTTTTT
TRBJ2-2	.	.	14	TRBV20-1	CSARDWLATGELFF	TGCAGTGCTAGAGATTGGCTAGCGACCGGGGAGCTGTTTTTT
TRBJ2-3	.	.	14	TRBV6-5	CASSFHNPTDTQYF	TGTGCCAGCAGTTTCCACAACCCGACAGATACGCAGTATTTT
TRBJ2-5	.	.	13	TRBV15	CATSRGVGEDQYF	TGTGCCACCAGCAGAGGGGTGGGAGAGGACCAGTACTTC
TRBJ2-7	TRBD2	.	15	TRBV20-1	CSAPLAGKSAYEQYF	TGCAGTGCTCCCCTAGCGGGAAAATCAGCCTACGAGCAGTACTTC
TRBJ2-3	TRBD2	.	17	TRBV4-1	CASSQSYPLADTDTQYF	TGCGCCAGCAGCCAATCCTATCCACTAGCGGACACAGATACGCAGTATTTT
TRBJ1-5	.	.	13	TRBV20-1	CSAGWGTGQPQHF	TGCAGTGCGGGATGGGGGACTGGTCAGCCCCAGCATTTT
TRBJ2-2	TRBD2	.	15	TRBV5-6	CASRLGQREPGELFF	TGTGCCAGCAGATTGGGGCAGCGGGAGCCCGGGGAGCTGTTTTTT
TRBJ2-5	.	.	13	TRBV9	CASSVARGETQYF	TGTGCCAGCAGCGTAGCTAGGGGGGAGACCCAGTACTTC
TRBJ2-1	.	.	11	TRBV12-3/TRBV12-4	CASREGHEQFF	TGTGCCAGCCGAGAAGGGCATGAGCAGTTCTTC
TRBJ2-5	.	.	14	TRBV5-1	CASTPGRVGETQYF	TGCGCCAGCACCCCCGGTCGGGTAGGAGAGACCCAGTACTTC
TRBJ1-2	.	.	15	TRBV20-1	CSARDYQGRDYGYTF	TGCAGTGCTAGAGATTATCAGGGTCGAGACTATGGCTACACCTTC
TRBJ2-7	.	once	15	TRBV5-1	CASSFGDSSSYEQYF	TGCGCCAGCAGCTTCGGGGACTCCTCAAGCTACGAGCAGTACTTC
TRBJ2-1	TRBD1	.	15	TRBV12-5	CASGDGTASYNEQFF	TGTGCTAGTGGCGACGGGACAGCGTCGTACAATGAGCAGTTCTTC
TRBJ1-1	.	.	14	TRBV6-2/TRBV6-3	CASSYTDRSTEAFF	TGTGCCAGCAGTTACACCGACAGGAGCACTGAAGCTTTCTTT
TRBJ2-5	.	.	14	TRBV29-1	CSVLPSRIQETQYF	TGCAGCGTCCTTCCCAGTCGGATCCAAGAGACCCAGTACTTC
TRBJ1-2	TRBD1	.	14	TRBV29-1	CSVSLGQGNYGYTF	TGCAGCGTCAGCTTGGGACAGGGCAACTATGGCTACACCTTC
TRBJ2-5	.	once	13	TRBV15	CATSRDNRETQYF	TGTGCCACCAGCCGTGACAACCGCGAGACCCAGTACTTC
TRBJ1-2	TRBD1	.	16	TRBV12-3/TRBV12-4	CASSLGTGLPNYGYTF	TGTGCCAGCAGTTTAGGGACAGGACTTCCTAACTATGGCTACACCTTC
TRBJ2-5	.	once	18	TRBV18	CASSLGMRLAARGETQYF	TGTGCCAGCTCCCTTGGAATGCGGCTAGCGGCCAGGGGAGAGACCCAGTACTTC
TRBJ2-1	.	.	16	TRBV4-3	CASSQAVPSGYNEQFF	TGCGCCAGCAGCCAAGCCGTGCCCTCAGGTTACAATGAGCAGTTCTTC
TRBJ1-2	.	.	13	TRBV20-1	CSARGLLDYGYTF	TGCAGTGCTAGAGGACTGTTAGATTATGGCTACACCTTC
TRBJ1-5	.	.	14	TRBV29-1	CSVPMHGANQPQHF	TGCAGCGTCCCCATGCATGGGGCAAATCAGCCCCAGCATTTT
TRBJ2-2	TRBD2	.	13	TRBV9	CASLAENTGELFF	TGTGCCAGTCTAGCGGAGAACACCGGGGAGCTGTTTTTT
TRBJ1-5	.	.	15	TRBV20-1	CSARDPAIRNQPQHF	TGCAGTGCTAGAGACCCGGCTATCCGCAATCAGCCCCAGCATTTT
TRBJ2-1	TRBD1	.	14	TRBV5-4	CASRMTGGINEQFF	TGTGCCAGCAGGATGACAGGGGGCATCAATGAGCAGTTCTTC